The 26 T cell receptor beta chains reported below all come from one sample, sequenced in a study of cytomegalovirus exposure and HLA in healthy donors. 13 Jbeta primers and 60 Vbeta primers were used for the PCR. Method: immunoSEQ multiplex PCR; TCRdb's copy keeps in-frame clones and lacks some. The listing contains tens of thousands of clones. Sequencing was carried out using PBMCs. Source of these receptors: a woman aged 25 to 39 in good health and CMV-seronegative.

This chain connects TRBV7-2 to TRBJ1-2, with D perhaps TRBD1 (5 bases). This CDR3 region has 14 residues. Germline V gene lookup returns CDR1 SGHTA and CDR2 FQGNSA. The ends were cut back, 4 bases at V and 1 base at J, with 10 bases in the middle. CDR3 bases: TGTGCCAGCAGCTCCTCGGGGGGTAACTATGGCTACACCTTC. This encodes CASSSSGGNYGYTF.

The chain uses TRBV4-1 and TRBJ1-2; 7 bases align to TRBD1. V was clipped by 4 bases and J by 2 bases; unmatched bases: 13. Germline V gene sequence: CDR1 MGHRA, CDR2 YSYEKL. There are 17 residues in the CDR3. Here the CDR3 reads CASSPSPTGSGNYGYTF. CDR3 bases: TGCGCCAGCAGCCCGTCCCCGACAGGGTCCGGGAACTATGGCTACACCTTC.

Details on this clone: Other DNA sequences within the sample encode an identical CDR3. The chain has TRBV4-1 and TRBJ2-1; possible D gene TRBD1, 6 bases. The V end was cut by 0 bases, the J end by 4 bases, with 10 bases between. Germline assignment: CDR1 MGHRA and CDR2 YSYEKL. The CDR3 is made up of 15 amino acids. In nucleotides, the CDR3 is TGCGCCAGCAGCCAAGACAGGGGCCCTTACAATGAGCAGTTCTTC. Amino acid sequence: CASSQDRGPYNEQFF.

The chain links TRBV2 to TRBJ1-1, with D possibly TRBD1 on 5 matching bases. Deletions cut 4 bases from V and 3 bases from J, with 9 bases between. The CDR3 is 13 amino acids. Germline V gene sequence: CDR1 SNHLY, CDR2 FYNNEI. The CDR3 is CASSGGVDTEAFF. DNA for the CDR3: TGTGCCAGCAGTGGGGGGGTTGACACTGAAGCTTTCTTT.

Here the CDR3 DNA reads TGTGCCAGCTCACCTCCGACAGGGGGAAGCTACGAGCAGTACTTC. This translates into CASSPPTGGSYEQYF. The genes are TRBV18 and TRBJ2-7; TRBD1 agrees at 9 bases. The CDR3 has 15 residues. Germline V lookup: CDR1 KGHSH, CDR2 LQKENI. V gave up 3 bases and J gave up 3 bases; unmatched junction bases: 6.

V is TRBV7-9 and J is TRBJ2-7; TRBD1 might be the D (6 bases). The germline V and J ends were trimmed by 5 bases and 2 bases, with 10 bases remaining between them. CDR1 SEHNR and CDR2 FQNEAQ come from the germline V gene (reference sequence). CDR3 length: 13 residues. DNA for the CDR3: TGTGCCAGCAGCCCGGACAGACCCTACGAGCAGTACTTC. Its translation is CASSPDRPYEQYF.

The V and J genes are TRBV29-1 and TRBJ2-7; weak D call: TRBD1 (6 bases). CDR1 and CDR2 from the germline V gene are SQVTM and ANQGSEA. The CDR3 spans 14 residues. The V end was cut by 7 bases, the J end by 0 bases, with 16 bases between. CDR3 in DNA: TGCAGCGAAAAGAGGGACACGAACTCCTACGAGCAGTACTTC. Its protein is CSEKRDTNSYEQYF.

V usage is TRBV7-9 and J usage is TRBJ2-2, with TRBD1 as a possible D gene (5 bases). The CDR3 runs to 14 residues. The V end was cut by 2 bases, the J end by 3 bases, with 7 bases between. Germline CDR1 and CDR2: SEHNR and FQNEAQ (reference sequence). In nucleotides, the CDR3 is TGTGCCAGCAGCTTACAGGGTGACACCGGGGAGCTGTTTTTT. It translates to CASSLQGDTGELFF.

This CDR3 is CASSPYSSGSSYNEQFF. In DNA form, the CDR3 reads TGTGCCAGCTCACCTTACAGTAGCGGAAGCTCCTACAATGAGCAGTTCTTC. The rearrangement joins TRBV18 to TRBJ2-1, with a weak D call TRBD2 (6 bases). The CDR3 totals 17 residues. CDR1 is KGHSH and CDR2 is LQKENI in the germline V gene. V lost 3 bases and J 0 bases, leaving 15 bases between the germline ends.

The chain is built from TRBV5-1 and TRBJ1-1, with D tentatively TRBD1 (6 bases). CDR3 length equals 13 residues. Germline CDR1 reads SGHRS; CDR2 reads YFSETQ. Trimming removed 4 bases at V and 2 bases at J, with 9 bases between. Here the CDR3 reads CASSGGGNTEAFF. The CDR3 nucleotides read TGCGCCAGCAGCGGGGGGGGCAACACTGAAGCTTTCTTT. Full variable domain (rest looked up from reference TRBV5-1 and TRBJ1-1): KAGVTQTPRYLIKTRGQQVTLSCSPISGHRSVSWYQQTPGQGLQFLFEYFSETQRNKGNFPGRFSGRQFSNSRSEMNVSTLELGDSALYLCASSGGGNTEAFFGQGTRLTVV.

This chain connects TRBV11-2 to TRBJ2-5; 8 bases fit TRBD2. The CDR3 length is 14 residues. Germline trimming cut 5 bases from V and 5 bases from J; bases unmatched to any gene: 7. Germline CDR1 and CDR2: SGHAT and FQNNGV. CDR3 sequence: CASSRTSGRETQYF. DNA for the CDR3: TGTGCCAGCAGCCGAACTAGCGGTAGGGAGACCCAGTACTTC. The whole variable domain, filled in from reference TRBV11-2 and TRBJ2-5, reads EAGVAQSPRYKIIEKRQSVAFWCNPISGHATLYWYQQILGQGPKLLIQFQNNGVVDDSQLPKDRFSAERLKGVDSTLKIQPAKLEDSAVYLCASSRTSGRETQYFGPGTRLLVL.

The chain couples TRBV4-1 to TRBJ1-2; 7 positions match TRBD1. The junction had 9 bases not matched to a gene; V was cut back by 0 bases and J by 5 bases. The V gene's germline CDR1 is MGHRA and CDR2 YSYEKL. The CDR3 has 16 residues. CDR3 loop: CASSQDRAAGGYGYTF. The CDR3 DNA follows: TGCGCCAGCAGCCAAGACCGAGCGGCAGGGGGGTATGGCTACACCTTC.

The chain uses TRBV7-2 and TRBJ1-2; 7 positions agree with TRBD1. The germline CDR1 and CDR2 sequences are SGHTA and FQGNSA. J gave up 1 base and V 3 bases, and 2 bases lay outside the gene matches. The CDR3 extends over 14 amino acids. CDR3 in amino acids: CASSLGQINYGYTF. CDR3 nucleotide sequence: TGTGCCAGCAGCTTGGGACAGATTAACTATGGCTACACCTTC.

This rearrangement joins TRBV10-1 to TRBJ2-7; the D gene is possibly TRBD1 (6 bases). Trimming removed 6 bases from V and 2 bases from J, with 14 bases in between. Looked up from germline, CDR1 is WNHNN and CDR2 is SYGVQD (reference sequence). This CDR3 region has 14 residues. CDR3 region: CASSRAGETYEQYF. In DNA form, the CDR3 reads TGCGCCAGCAGCAGGGCAGGGGAAACCTACGAGCAGTACTTC.

CDR3 coding DNA: TGTGCCTGGAGTGTAGGCAGGGCCAACCTCTACGAGCAGTACTTC. Protein: CAWSVGRANLYEQYF. The chain couples TRBV30 to TRBJ2-7; possible D gene TRBD1, 5 bases. The germline gives CDR1 GTSNPN, CDR2 SVGIG (reference sequence). This CDR3 region has 15 residues. The V end lost 0 bases, the J end lost 3 bases, and 15 bases lay between the germline ends. Based on the CDR3 plus reference TRBV30 and TRBJ2-7, the full variable domain is SQTIHQWPATLVQPVGSPLSLECTVEGTSNPNLYWYRQAAGRGLQLLFYSVGIGQISSEVPQNLSASRPQDRQFILSSKKLLLSDSGFYLCAWSVGRANLYEQYFGPGTRLTVT.

This rearrangement joins TRBV29-1 to TRBJ1-2; D is unclear. The CDR3 is 10 amino acids. Germline values: CDR1 SQVTM, CDR2 ANQGSEA. Trimming left V 6 bases short and J 7 bases short, with 9 bases between. CDR3 DNA sequence: TGCAGCGTGAAAGAGGGTGGCTACACCTTC. Amino acid sequence: CSVKEGGYTF.

The CDR3 here is CASRKGTGDEQYF. DNA of the CDR3: TGTGCCAGCAGAAAGGGAACAGGGGACGAGCAGTACTTC. This chain links TRBV7-9 with TRBJ2-7; 7 bases are a match to TRBD1. With V trimmed by 6 bases and J by 5 bases, 7 bases remained unmatched. This CDR3 spans 13 amino acids. CDR1 SEHNR and CDR2 FQNEAQ come from the germline V gene (reference sequence).

CDR3 nucleotides: TGTGCCTGGACGGCTCGAGGGAACTATGGCTACACCTTC. Translation gives CAWTARGNYGYTF. The rearrangement uses TRBV30 and TRBJ1-2; D remains unclear. The CDR3 length is 13 residues. CDR1 and CDR2 (germline): GTSNPN, SVGIG (reference sequence). The V gene lost 4 bases and the J gene lost 2 bases, with 11 bases spanning the gap.

The chain couples TRBV6-5 to TRBJ2-7; 7 positions match TRBD2. CDR3 length: 15 amino acids. V lost 5 bases and J lost 7; bases outside the gene matches: 14. Germline V lookup: CDR1 MNHEY, CDR2 SVGAGI. DNA for the CDR3: TGTGCCAGCAGTGCCGAGGGAGGGGCCATCGGGGAGCAGTACTTC. Protein: CASSAEGGAIGEQYF.

This rearrangement joins TRBV6-4 to TRBJ2-3; 7 bases align to TRBD1. CDR3 length equals 13 residues. V lost 6 bases and J lost 2; bases outside the gene matches: 2. Per germline, CDR1 MRHNA and CDR2 SNTAGT. CDR3 region: CASRGGLTDTQYF. CDR3 sequence (DNA): TGTGCCAGCAGAGGGGGCCTCACAGATACGCAGTATTTT.

The chain uses TRBV19 and TRBJ1-1, with D unresolved. This CDR3 spans 17 amino acids. CDR1 and CDR2 (germline): LNHDA, SQIVND (reference sequence). V was pared by 6 bases and J by 0 bases, with 20 bases between. DNA for the CDR3: TGTGCCAGTAGCCCGAAAGGTACACTACTAATGAACACTGAAGCTTTCTTT. This sequence encodes CASSPKGTLLMNTEAFF.

The chain carries TRBV4-1 and TRBJ1-3, with 10 bases matching TRBD1. This CDR3 is 16 amino acids long. After removal of 2 bases from V and 3 bases from J, the junction contained 4 bases not matched to a gene. Per germline, CDR1 MGHRA and CDR2 YSYEKL. The CDR3 DNA reads as TGCGCCAGCAGCCAACGACAGGGGGCGGGTGGAAACACCATATATTTT. This codes for CASSQRQGAGGNTIYF.

The genes are TRBV30 and TRBJ1-5, with a tentative D call TRBD1 (5 bases). V gave up 4 bases and J gave up 6 bases, with 16 bases separating them. From germline, CDR1 is GTSNPN and CDR2 SVGIG (reference sequence). This CDR3 is 14 amino acids long. DNA for the CDR3: TGTGCCTGGAATAGGGGTTCCCAGTCTCAGCCCCAGCATTTT. Translated, it gives CAWNRGSQSQPQHF.

The chain employs TRBV10-2 and TRBJ2-7; 10 positions agree with TRBD2. V gave up 3 bases and J gave up 3 bases; unmatched junction bases: 5. The V gene's germline CDR1 is WSHSY and CDR2 SAAADI. This CDR3 has 15 amino acids. Written as DNA, the CDR3 is TGCGCCAGCAGTGACGGAGCGGGAGGGTTCTACGAGCAGTACTTC. Protein sequence: CASSDGAGGFYEQYF.

The chain links TRBV5-6 to TRBJ2-5; D is perhaps TRBD2 (5 bases). With 0 bases removed from V and 2 bases from J, the gap between germline ends came to 14 bases. Looked up from germline, CDR1 is SGHDT and CDR2 is YYEEEE. This CDR3 has 16 residues. In nucleotides, the CDR3 is TGTGCCAGCAGCTTGGCATCTCGCGGGTCACAAGAGACCCAGTACTTC. Translated: CASSLASRGSQETQYF.

This chain links TRBV19 with TRBJ2-7; 9 bases are a match to TRBD2. The CDR3 runs 15 residues. Germline V gives CDR1 LNHDA, CDR2 SQIVND (reference sequence). Trimming cost V 3 bases and J 0 bases; bases outside gene matches: 3. This chain's CDR3 is CASSMGSGSSYEQYF. The CDR3 region has the DNA TGTGCCAGTAGTATGGGTAGCGGGAGCTCCTACGAGCAGTACTTC.